This entry concerns a single T cell receptor (beta chain). This entry belongs to a study of HIV-infected patients and healthy controls. Alpha and beta constant-region primers primed reverse transcription of around 540 ng RNA. Using multiplexing indices, alpha and beta chain libraries were generated apart by chain-specific third strand synthesis. A 5' RACE adapter with a random hexamer and the SP2 primer site was joined to cDNA. TCRdb reprocessed the 5' RACE reads with MiXCR, giving one entry per CDR3 protein. The data show about 6,600 distinct CDR3 sequences, roughly 8.7% seen once. Follow-up blood was drawn about 14 weeks, roughly three months, after antiretroviral therapy began. The repertoire came from unfractionated whole blood and reflected all unsorted peripheral T cells. Trimming removed 1 base at V and 3 bases at J, with 14 bases between. The CDR3 covers 16 residues. The germline CDR1 and CDR2 sequences are SEHNR and FQNEAQ (reference sequence).

The chain carries TRBV7-9 and TRBJ2-3, with D perhaps matching TRBD2 (8 bases). This material consisted of blood, taken during antiretroviral therapy. This TCR was sampled from an adult with HIV infection. CDR3 DNA sequence: TGTGCCAGCAGCTTAGGACAGGGCGGGAGGACAGATACGCAGTATTTT. It translates to CASSLGQGGRTDTQYF.